There are a few counts of the clone carrying this TCR beta chain. Germline V gene sequence: CDR1 LNHDA, CDR2 SQIVND (reference sequence). V shed 4 bases and J shed 6 bases, with 15 bases lying between them. The CDR3 runs to 15 residues. This entry is derived from a study of blood T cell repertoires in COVID-19. Study details: Donors in the United States, Italy and Spain gave samples during acute or convalescent COVID-19.

Per the original methods: Estimated nucleated cell counts came from reference gene primer amplification. Assay used: immunoSEQ multiplex PCR; TCRdb lists only in-frame clones, some missing. That table supplies the V and J calls and clone size; D and trimming were determined from the DNA. This table holds a few hundred thousand clones, about 90% found once. Assignments of participants to cohorts depended upon their own reported clinical history. This TCR derives from a woman aged 18-29 years with acute COVID-19. Sequencing used PBMCs or T cells enriched from blood (not recorded which). This chain connects TRBV19 to TRBJ2-2; TRBD1 might be the D (6 bases). The CDR3 DNA sequence: TGTGCCAGTAGTAGCATCCGGGACACTGCCGGGGAGCTGTTTTTT. This translates into CASSSIRDTAGELFF.